Listed below are T cell receptor beta chains from one sample, sequenced in a study of a mutant IDH1 vaccine in newly diagnosed glioma. These receptors' targets are unknown. The assay was immunoSEQ multiplex PCR, and TCRdb's table has in-frame clones only and misses some. The sample has nearly 35,000 clones, around 83% seen once. The sample consisted of PBMCs, taken from a glioma patient whose treatment included an IDH1 peptide vaccine. The source of these receptors is a man aged 25 to 40 with glioma. The CDR3 runs from the conserved cysteine through the conserved F or W. Fields, in order: V gene, J gene, CDR3 protein.

TRBV7-3	TRBJ2-2	CASSPGTPNTGELFF
TRBV19	TRBJ2-1	CASSTSGDYNEQFF
TRBV19	TRBJ2-2	CASSIDPWDREAGELFF
TRBV9	TRBJ1-1	CASSVAPVGNTEAFF
TRBV2	TRBJ1-5	CASRADRDQPQHF
TRBV29-1	TRBJ2-1	CSVSGTPRDFGQFF
TRBV30	TRBJ1-1	CASLTTRDRRTFF
TRBV5-1	TRBJ2-1	CASSEGLVNSYNEQFF
TRBV10-3	TRBJ1-1	CAISDGEGGAVGAFF
TRBV2	TRBJ2-7	CASSELTDEQYF
TRBV28	TRBJ2-7	CASSSGRGLEQYF
TRBV7-8	TRBJ2-6	CASSLRIRFPSGANVLTF
TRBV6-5	TRBJ2-7	CASSYGPDTPYEQYF
TRBV9	TRBJ1-1	CASSVTSGNTEAFF
TRBV6-4	TRBJ2-7	CASRLRTLSSYEQYF
TRBV19	TRBJ2-2	CATGDLLAGELFF
TRBV6-1	TRBJ1-1	CASSDGDRAGSTEAFF
TRBV30	TRBJ2-3	CAWSRAGGARDTQYF
TRBV19	TRBJ1-5	CASSIPADNQPQHF
TRBV25-1	TRBJ1-4	CASSEYRIHEKLFF
TRBV10-3	TRBJ2-7	CAISESIGLGEQYF
TRBV5-1	TRBJ1-1	CASSLEEGPDTEAFF
TRBV27	TRBJ2-5	CATKGLAGGETQYF
TRBV14	TRBJ1-2	CASSPGQTRYGYTF
TRBV6-1	TRBJ1-2	CASRPTGRVVYGYTF
TRBV11-3	TRBJ2-7	CASSPTRTGGYYEQYF
TRBV5-5	TRBJ1-5	CASSWQADQPQHF
TRBV30	TRBJ1-5	CAWSENSNQPQHF
TRBV6-1	TRBJ1-5	CASSEGQANF
TRBV19	TRBJ2-1	CASSIGTGDEQFF
TRBV28	TRBJ2-7	CASTGNEQYF
TRBV19	TRBJ2-3	CASSIGELSTDTQYF
TRBV27	TRBJ1-2	CASSPRTGAVTNYGYTF
TRBV6-5	TRBJ1-4	CASSYSDRGDEKLFF
TRBV7-3	TRBJ1-2	CASSLLHGAVSGYTF
TRBV6-1	TRBJ2-2	CASSRDTNTGELFF
TRBV19	TRBJ1-1	CASSIAPPGVTEAFF
TRBV6-6	TRBJ1-3	CASRTGLENTIYF
TRBV27	TRBJ1-5	CASSSTGRGSQPQHF
TRBV19	TRBJ2-2	CASSAGLAGAGELFF
TRBV5-1	TRBJ1-2	CASSSRDRGLGYTF
TRBV4-1	TRBJ1-5	CASSQVTGGWNQPQHF
TRBV28	TRBJ2-7	CASSWTSGYEQYF